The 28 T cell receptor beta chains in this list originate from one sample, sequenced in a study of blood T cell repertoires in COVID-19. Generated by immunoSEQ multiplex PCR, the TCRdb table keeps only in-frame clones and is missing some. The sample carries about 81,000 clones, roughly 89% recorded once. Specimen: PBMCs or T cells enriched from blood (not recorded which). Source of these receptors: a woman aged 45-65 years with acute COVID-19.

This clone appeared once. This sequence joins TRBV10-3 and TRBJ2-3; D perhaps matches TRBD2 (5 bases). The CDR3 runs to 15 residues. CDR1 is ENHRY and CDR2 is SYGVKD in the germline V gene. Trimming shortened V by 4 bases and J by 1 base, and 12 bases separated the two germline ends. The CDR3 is CAISGPSSGTDTQYF. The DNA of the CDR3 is TGTGCCATCAGTGGTCCTAGCTCCGGCACAGATACGCAGTATTTT.

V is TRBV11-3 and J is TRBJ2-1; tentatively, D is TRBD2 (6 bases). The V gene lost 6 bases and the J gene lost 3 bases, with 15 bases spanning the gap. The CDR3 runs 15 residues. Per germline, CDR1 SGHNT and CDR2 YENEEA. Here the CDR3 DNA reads TGTGCCAGCAGGCATACGGGAGAATACTACAATGAGCAGTTCTTC. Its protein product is CASRHTGEYYNEQFF.

CDR3 sequence (DNA): TGTGCCAGCAGCAACCGGGACAGGGGGTACAATGAGCAGTTCTTC. Translation gives CASSNRDRGYNEQFF. The chain has TRBV21-1 and TRBJ2-1; the table's TRBD1 call for D was not verified on the DNA. TRBV21-1 has pseudogene status. The CDR3 is 15 residues long.

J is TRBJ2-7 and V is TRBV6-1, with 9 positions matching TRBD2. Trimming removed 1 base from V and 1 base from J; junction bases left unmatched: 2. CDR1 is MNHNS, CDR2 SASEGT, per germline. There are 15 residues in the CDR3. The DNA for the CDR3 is TGTGCCAGCAGTGAAGGGACTAGCGCTTCCTACGAGCAGTACTTC. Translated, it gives CASSEGTSASYEQYF.

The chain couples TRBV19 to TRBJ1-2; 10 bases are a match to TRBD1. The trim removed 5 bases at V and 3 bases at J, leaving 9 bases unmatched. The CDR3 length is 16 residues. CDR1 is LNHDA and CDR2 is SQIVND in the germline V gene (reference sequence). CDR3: CASSRRADRGDYGYTF. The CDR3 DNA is TGTGCCAGTAGTCGCCGCGCGGACAGGGGGGACTATGGCTACACCTTC. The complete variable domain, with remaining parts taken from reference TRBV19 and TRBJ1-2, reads DGGITQSPKYLFRKEGQNVTLSCEQNLNHDAMYWYRQDPGQGLRLIYYSQIVNDFQKGDIAEGYSVSREKKESFPLTVTSAQKNPTAFYLCASSRRADRGDYGYTFGSGTRLTVV.

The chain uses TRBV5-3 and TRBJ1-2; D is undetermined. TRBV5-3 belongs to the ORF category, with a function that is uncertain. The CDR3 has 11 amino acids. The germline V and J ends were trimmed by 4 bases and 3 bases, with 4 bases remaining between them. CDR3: CARSRYYGYTF. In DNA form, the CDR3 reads TGTGCCAGAAGCCGTTACTATGGCTACACCTTC.

CDR3 in DNA: TGTGCCATCAGCCCGACAGGGGCAGACTCTGGAAACACCATATATTTT. This gives the protein CAISPTGADSGNTIYF. V usage is TRBV10-3 and J usage is TRBJ1-3; TRBD1 matches at 8 bases. The CDR3 extends over 16 amino acids. Germline CDR1 reads ENHRY; CDR2 reads SYGVKD. V shed 6 bases, J shed 0 bases, and the junction held 7 bases outside the gene matches.

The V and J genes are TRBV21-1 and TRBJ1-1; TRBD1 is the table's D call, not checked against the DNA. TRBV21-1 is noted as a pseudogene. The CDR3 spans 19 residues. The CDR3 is CASSKPSPADKILNTEAFF. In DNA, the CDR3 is TGTGCCAGCAGCAAACCTTCGCCTGCGGACAAGATTTTGAACACTGAAGCTTTCTTT.

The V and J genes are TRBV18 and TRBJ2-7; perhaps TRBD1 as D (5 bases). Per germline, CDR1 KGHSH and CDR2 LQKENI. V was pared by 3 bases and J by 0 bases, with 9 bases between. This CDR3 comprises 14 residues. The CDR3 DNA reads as TGTGCCAGCTCACCCAGGGAATACTCCTACGAGCAGTACTTC. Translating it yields CASSPREYSYEQYF.

The chain's CDR3 is CASSTLRLAGDNQETQYF. The CDR3 DNA sequence: TGTGCCAGCAGCACCTTGCGGCTAGCGGGAGACAACCAAGAGACCCAGTACTTC. This chain links TRBV27 with TRBJ2-5, with 10 positions matching TRBD2. J was trimmed by 0 bases and V by 6 bases; bases with no gene match: 13. The CDR3 runs 18 residues. The germline CDR1 and CDR2 sequences are MNHEY and SMNVEV (reference sequence).

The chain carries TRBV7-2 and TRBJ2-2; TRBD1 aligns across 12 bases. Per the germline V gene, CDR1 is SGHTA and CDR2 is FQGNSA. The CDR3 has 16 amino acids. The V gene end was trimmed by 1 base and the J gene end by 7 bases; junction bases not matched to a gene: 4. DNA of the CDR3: TGTGCCAGCAGCTTAGTTGGGACAGGGGGCTTCGGGGAGCTGTTTTTT. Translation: CASSLVGTGGFGELFF.

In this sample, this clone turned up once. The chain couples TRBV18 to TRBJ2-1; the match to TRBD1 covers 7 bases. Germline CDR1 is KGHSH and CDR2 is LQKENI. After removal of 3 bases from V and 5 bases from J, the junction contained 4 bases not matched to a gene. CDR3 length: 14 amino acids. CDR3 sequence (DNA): TGTGCCAGCTCACCGGGACAGAAAAACAATGAGCAGTTCTTC. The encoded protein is CASSPGQKNNEQFF.

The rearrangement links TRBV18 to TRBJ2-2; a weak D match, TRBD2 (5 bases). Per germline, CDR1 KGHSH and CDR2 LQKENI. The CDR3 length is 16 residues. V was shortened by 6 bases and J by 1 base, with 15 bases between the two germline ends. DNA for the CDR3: TGTGCCAGCTCCCCTAGCCGGAGTCGGAACACCGGGGAGCTGTTTTTT. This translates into CASSPSRSRNTGELFF.

DNA of the CDR3: TGTGCCAGCTCACAGGGACTAGCGGGAAGCAAGGATACGCAGTATTTT. It translates to CASSQGLAGSKDTQYF. The rearrangement uses TRBV18 and TRBJ2-3; 13 bases map to TRBD2. The CDR3 runs to 16 residues. The V segment lost 4 bases and the J segment 6 bases; nucleotides outside the gene matches: 7. Germline V lookup: CDR1 KGHSH, CDR2 LQKENI.

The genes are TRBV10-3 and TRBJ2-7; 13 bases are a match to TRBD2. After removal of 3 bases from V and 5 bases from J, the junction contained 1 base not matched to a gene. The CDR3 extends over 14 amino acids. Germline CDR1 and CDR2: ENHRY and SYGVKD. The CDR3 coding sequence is TGTGCCATCAGTGACGGACTAGCGGGAGACGAGCAGTACTTC. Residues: CAISDGLAGDEQYF.

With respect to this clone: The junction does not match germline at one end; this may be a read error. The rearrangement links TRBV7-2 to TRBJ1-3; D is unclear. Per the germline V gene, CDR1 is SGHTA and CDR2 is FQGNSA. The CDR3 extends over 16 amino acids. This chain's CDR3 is CASSFTPRVGGYTIYF. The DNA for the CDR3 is TGTGCCAGCAGCTTCACCCCGAGGGTCGGTGGATACACCATATATTTT.

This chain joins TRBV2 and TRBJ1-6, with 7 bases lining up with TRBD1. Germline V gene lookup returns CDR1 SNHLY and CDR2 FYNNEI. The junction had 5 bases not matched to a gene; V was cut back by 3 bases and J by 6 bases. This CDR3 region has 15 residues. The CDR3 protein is CASSDLDRINSPLHF. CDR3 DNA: TGTGCCAGCAGTGACTTGGACAGGATTAATTCACCCCTCCACTTT.

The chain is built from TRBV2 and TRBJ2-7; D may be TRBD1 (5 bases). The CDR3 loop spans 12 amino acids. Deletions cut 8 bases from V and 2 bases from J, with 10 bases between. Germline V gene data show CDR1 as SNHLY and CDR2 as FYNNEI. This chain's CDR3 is CASLAGTYEQYF. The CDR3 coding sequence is TGTGCCAGCTTAGCAGGGACCTACGAGCAGTACTTC.

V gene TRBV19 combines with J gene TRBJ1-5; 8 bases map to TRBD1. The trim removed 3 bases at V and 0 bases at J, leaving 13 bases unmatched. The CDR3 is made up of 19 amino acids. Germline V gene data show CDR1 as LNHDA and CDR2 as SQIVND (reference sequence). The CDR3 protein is CASSIDPRQGIFSNQPQHF. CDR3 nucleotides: TGTGCCAGTAGTATCGATCCCCGACAGGGGATTTTTAGCAATCAGCCCCAGCATTTT.

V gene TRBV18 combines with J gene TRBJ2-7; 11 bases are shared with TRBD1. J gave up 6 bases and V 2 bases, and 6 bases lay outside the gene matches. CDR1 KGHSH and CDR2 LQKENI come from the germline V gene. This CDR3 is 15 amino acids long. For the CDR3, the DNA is TGTGCCAGCTCACCAGTGGGACAGGGGGAGGGCGAGCAGTACTTC. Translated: CASSPVGQGEGEQYF.

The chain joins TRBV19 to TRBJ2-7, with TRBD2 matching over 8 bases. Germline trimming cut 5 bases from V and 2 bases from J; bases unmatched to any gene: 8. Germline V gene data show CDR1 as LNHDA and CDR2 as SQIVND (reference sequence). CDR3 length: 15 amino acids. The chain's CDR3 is CASSPARGGTYEQYF. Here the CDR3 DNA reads TGTGCCAGTAGTCCTGCCCGGGGGGGAACCTACGAGCAGTACTTC.

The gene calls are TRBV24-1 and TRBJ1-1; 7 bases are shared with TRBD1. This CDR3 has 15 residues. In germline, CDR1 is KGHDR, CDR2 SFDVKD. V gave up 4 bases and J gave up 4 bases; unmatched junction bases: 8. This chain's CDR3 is CATSESTGVGTEAFF. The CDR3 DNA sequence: TGTGCCACCAGTGAATCCACAGGGGTTGGCACTGAAGCTTTCTTT.

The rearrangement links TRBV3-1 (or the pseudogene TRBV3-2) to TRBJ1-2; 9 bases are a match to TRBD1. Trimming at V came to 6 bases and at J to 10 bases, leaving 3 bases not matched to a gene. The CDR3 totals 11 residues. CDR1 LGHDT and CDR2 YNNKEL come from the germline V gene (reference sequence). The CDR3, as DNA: TGTGCCAGCAGAGACAGGGGGGCCTACACCTTC. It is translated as CASRDRGAYTF.

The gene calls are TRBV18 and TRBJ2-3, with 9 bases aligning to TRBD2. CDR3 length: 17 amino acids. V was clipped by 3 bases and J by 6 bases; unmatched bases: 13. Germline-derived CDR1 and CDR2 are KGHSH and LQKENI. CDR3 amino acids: CASSPLFTSGRRDTQYF. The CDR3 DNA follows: TGTGCCAGCTCACCCCTGTTCACTAGCGGGCGAAGGGATACGCAGTATTTT.

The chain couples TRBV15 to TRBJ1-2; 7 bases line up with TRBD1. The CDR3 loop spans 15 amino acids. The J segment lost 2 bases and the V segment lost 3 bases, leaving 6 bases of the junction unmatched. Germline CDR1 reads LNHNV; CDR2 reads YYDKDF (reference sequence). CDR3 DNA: TGTGCCACCAGCAGCCCGACAGGGAGAAACTATGGCTACACCTTC. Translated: CATSSPTGRNYGYTF.

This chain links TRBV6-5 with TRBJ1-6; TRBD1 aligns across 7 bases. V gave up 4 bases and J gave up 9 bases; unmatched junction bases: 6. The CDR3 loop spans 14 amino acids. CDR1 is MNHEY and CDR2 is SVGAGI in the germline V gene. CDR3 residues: CASSSGRGISPLHF. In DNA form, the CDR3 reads TGTGCCAGCAGTTCGGGCAGGGGGATTTCACCCCTCCACTTT.

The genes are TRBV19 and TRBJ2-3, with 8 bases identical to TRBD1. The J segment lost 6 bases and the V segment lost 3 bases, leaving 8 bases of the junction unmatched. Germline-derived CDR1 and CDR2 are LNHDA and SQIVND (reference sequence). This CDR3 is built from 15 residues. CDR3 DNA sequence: TGTGCCAGTAGTATGAACCCGGACAGGGTCGATACGCAGTATTTT. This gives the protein CASSMNPDRVDTQYF.

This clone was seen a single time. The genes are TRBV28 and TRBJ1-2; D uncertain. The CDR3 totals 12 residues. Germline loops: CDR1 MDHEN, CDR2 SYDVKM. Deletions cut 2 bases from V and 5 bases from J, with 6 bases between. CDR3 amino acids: CASSLDNYGYTF. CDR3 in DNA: TGTGCCAGCAGTTTAGACAATTATGGCTACACCTTC.